These 4 T cell receptor beta chains were all obtained from the same sample, sequenced in a study of radiotherapy plus CTLA-4 blockade in lung cancer. Measured with immunoSEQ multiplex PCR; TCRdb has only the in-frame clones, and not every one. The data show more than 90,000 clones, with about 77% seen just once and approximately 5.5% held by the top ten. Sequences were derived from peripheral blood, sampled from a patient treated with radiotherapy plus ipilimumab. Every receptor here comes from a human donor with non-small cell lung cancer who had a partial response to radiotherapy plus ipilimumab.

The J gene is TRBJ2-7, the V gene TRBV29-1; TRBD1 matches at 8 bases. CDR3 size: 12 residues. Germline V gene lookup returns CDR1 SQVTM and CDR2 ANQGSEA. After removal of 6 bases from V and 8 bases from J, the junction contained 9 bases not matched to a gene. The CDR3 spells CSVQGAGDQQYF. DNA of the CDR3: TGCAGCGTCCAGGGGGCGGGTGACCAGCAGTACTTC.

This clone was picked up a small number of times. The chain joins TRBV7-2 to TRBJ2-7, with 11 bases matching TRBD2. CDR1 is SGHTA, CDR2 FQGNSA, per germline. J gave up 4 bases and V 4 bases, and 6 bases lay outside the gene matches. The CDR3 loop spans 15 amino acids. CDR3 nucleotides: TGTGCCAGCAGCTCACCGGGGACTAGCGGTTACGAGCAGTACTTC. This codes for CASSSPGTSGYEQYF.

The chain combines TRBV5-4 with TRBJ1-1, with TRBD1 matching 8 bases. Per the germline V gene, CDR1 is SGHNT and CDR2 is YYREEE (reference sequence). The CDR3 length is 14 residues. J was trimmed by 3 bases and V by 1 base; bases with no gene match: 2. The CDR3 region is CASSLNRGDTEAFF. CDR3 in DNA: TGTGCCAGCAGCTTGAACAGGGGGGACACTGAAGCTTTCTTT. The full variable domain, its missing parts supplied by reference TRBV5-4 and TRBJ1-1, is ETGVTQSPTHLIKTRGQQVTLRCSSQSGHNTVSWYQQALGQGPQFIFQYYREEENGRGNFPPRFSGLQFPNYSSELNVNALELDDSALYLCASSLNRGDTEAFFGQGTRLTVV.

This clone has just one count. Here the CDR3 reads CSVGGGQETQYF. The CDR3 bases are TGCAGCGTTGGTGGCGGACAAGAGACCCAGTACTTC. This chain connects TRBV29-1 to TRBJ2-5; unclear D gene. V was clipped by 4 bases and J by 2 bases, with 8 bases between them. Per the germline V gene, CDR1 is SQVTM and CDR2 is ANQGSEA. The CDR3 sequence is 12 residues long. Based on the CDR3 plus reference TRBV29-1 and TRBJ2-5, the full variable domain is SAVISQKPSRDICQRGTSLTIQCQVDSQVTMMFWYRQQPGQSLTLIATANQGSEATYESGFVIDKFPISRPNLTFSTLTVSNMSPEDSSIYLCSVGGGQETQYFGPGTRLLVL.